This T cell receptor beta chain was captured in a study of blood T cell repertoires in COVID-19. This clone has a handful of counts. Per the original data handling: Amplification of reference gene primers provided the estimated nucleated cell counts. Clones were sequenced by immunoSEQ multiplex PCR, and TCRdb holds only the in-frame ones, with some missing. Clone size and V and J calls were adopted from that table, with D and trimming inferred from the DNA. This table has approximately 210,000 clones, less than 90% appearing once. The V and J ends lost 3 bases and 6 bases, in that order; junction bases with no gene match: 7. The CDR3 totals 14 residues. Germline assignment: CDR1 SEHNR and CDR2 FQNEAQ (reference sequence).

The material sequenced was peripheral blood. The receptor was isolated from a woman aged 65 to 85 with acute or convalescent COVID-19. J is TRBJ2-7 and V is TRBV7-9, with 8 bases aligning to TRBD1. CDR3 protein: CASSFPGQVAEQYF. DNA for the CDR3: TGTGCCAGCAGCTTCCCGGGACAGGTAGCCGAGCAGTACTTC.